This T cell receptor beta chain came from a study of cytomegalovirus exposure and HLA in healthy donors. This CDR3 comprises 14 residues. Germline CDR1 reads SGHTA; CDR2 reads FQGNSA. With 5 bases removed from V and 1 base from J, the gap between germline ends came to 12 bases. PCR amplification relied on 60 Vbeta primers (plus 13 Jbeta primers). Method: immunoSEQ multiplex PCR; TCRdb's copy keeps in-frame clones and lacks some. The table lists a few hundred thousand clones, around four fifths of them singletons. The receptor was derived from an older woman in good health and CMV-seropositive. Sequencing input: PBMCs. V usage is TRBV7-2 and J usage is TRBJ2-7; D may be TRBD1 (6 bases). CDR3 in amino acids: CASSEQGISYEQYF. The CDR3 DNA reads as TGTGCCAGCAGCGAACAGGGAATATCCTACGAGCAGTACTTC.